A single sample gave rise to the 18 T cell receptor beta chains below, sequenced in a study of shared clonotypes between healthy human individuals. The protocol was immunoSEQ multiplex PCR, while the TCRdb copy is restricted to in-frame clones and leaves out a portion. The sample lists approximately 510,000 clones; about four fifths were seen once. Sequencing was performed on PBMCs. All receptors derive from a woman in her forties in good health. Some clones in this sample may be carry-over from other donors' samples.

This clone has more than one count but fewer than ten. The rearrangement links TRBV29-1 to TRBJ1-1, with D unclear. Trimming shortened V by 2 bases and J by 0 bases, and 7 bases separated the two germline ends. Germline CDR1 reads SQVTM; CDR2 reads ANQGSEA. The CDR3 is made up of 13 amino acids. CDR3 coding DNA: TGCAGCGTTGAAACCGGGCTGAACACTGAAGCTTTCTTT. Protein product: CSVETGLNTEAFF.

The rearrangement links TRBV27 to TRBJ2-3, with 8 bases fitting TRBD1. The CDR3 covers 14 residues. With 5 bases clipped from V and 4 bases from J, the junction kept 5 bases outside the gene matches. From germline, CDR1 is MNHEY and CDR2 SMNVEV (reference sequence). CDR3 amino acids: CASSTPTGADTQYF. The CDR3 coding sequence is TGTGCCAGCAGTACGCCGACAGGGGCAGATACGCAGTATTTT.

The chain recombines TRBV30 with TRBJ2-7, with D tentatively TRBD2 (6 bases). The germline V gene has CDR1 GTSNPN and CDR2 SVGIG (reference sequence). The CDR3 runs 13 residues. V shed 0 bases and J shed 7 bases, with 13 bases lying between them. The CDR3 DNA follows: TGTGCCTGGAGTGTAGGAGGGGCTGGGGAGCAGTACTTC. It encodes CAWSVGGAGEQYF.

This chain links TRBV28 with TRBJ2-2, with 10 bases lining up with TRBD2. The CDR3 extends over 15 amino acids. The J segment lost 4 bases and the V segment lost 10 bases, leaving 9 bases of the junction unmatched. Germline CDR1 and CDR2: MDHEN and SYDVKM. CDR3 loop: CATLSSGSGTGELFF. Here the CDR3 DNA reads TGTGCCACACTTTCTAGCGGGAGTGGCACCGGGGAGCTGTTTTTT.

The CDR3 region has the DNA TGTGCCAGCAGCTTGGCGACAGGCGGTAATGAAAAACTGTTTTTT. Protein: CASSLATGGNEKLFF. The V gene is TRBV5-4, the J gene TRBJ1-4, with D tentatively TRBD1 (6 bases). This CDR3 region has 15 residues. Germline assignment: CDR1 SGHNT and CDR2 YYREEE (reference sequence). V shed 0 bases and J shed 4 bases, with 10 bases lying between them.

The chain carries TRBV19 and TRBJ1-5; 7 nucleotides line up with TRBD1. With V trimmed by 7 bases and J by 5 bases, 11 bases remained unmatched. Germline V CDR1 and CDR2: LNHDA, SQIVND (reference sequence). The CDR3 is 15 residues long. The CDR3 here is CASNINRGGDQPQHF. As DNA, the CDR3 is TGTGCCAGTAACATCAACAGGGGAGGGGATCAGCCCCAGCATTTT. The whole variable domain, filled in from reference TRBV19 and TRBJ1-5, reads DGGITQSPKYLFRKEGQNVTLSCEQNLNHDAMYWYRQDPGQGLRLIYYSQIVNDFQKGDIAEGYSVSREKKESFPLTVTSAQKNPTAFYLCASNINRGGDQPQHFGDGTRLSIL.

The chain is built from TRBV11-2 and TRBJ2-7, with 7 bases matching TRBD2. V trimming: 5 bases; J trimming: 8 bases; junction bases outside the gene matches: 9. CDR3 length: 13 amino acids. Per germline, CDR1 SGHAT and CDR2 FQNNGV. CDR3 in DNA: TGTGCCAGCAGCCCCGGACTAGTAAGCCAGCAGTACTTC. This encodes CASSPGLVSQQYF.

The rearrangement links TRBV10-3 to TRBJ1-4, with TRBD1 identical over 10 bases. The CDR3 consists of 17 residues. Per germline, CDR1 ENHRY and CDR2 SYGVKD. The V segment lost 3 bases and the J segment 5 bases; nucleotides outside the gene matches: 9. CDR3 nucleotide sequence: TGTGCCATCAGTGATCGGTTCCCGGGACAGGGGAATGAAAAACTGTTTTTT. Translating gives CAISDRFPGQGNEKLFF.

This clone was detected many times. The rearrangement uses TRBV14 and TRBJ2-7; TRBD1 agrees at 10 bases. The germline CDR1 and CDR2 sequences are SGHDN and FVKESK. The CDR3 covers 15 residues. The J segment lost 0 bases and the V segment lost 5 bases, leaving 4 bases of the junction unmatched. CDR3 sequence reads: CASSVGTGVSYEQYF. The CDR3 coding sequence is TGTGCCAGCAGCGTCGGGACAGGGGTCTCCTACGAGCAGTACTTC.

The chain recombines TRBV6-6 with TRBJ2-1, with 9 bases aligning to TRBD2. Germline-derived CDR1 and CDR2 are MNHNY and SVGAGI (reference sequence). CDR3 length: 16 residues. J was trimmed by 3 bases and V by 4 bases; bases with no gene match: 7. The CDR3 region is CASSSWREGNYNEQFF. The CDR3, as DNA: TGTGCCAGCAGTTCCTGGCGGGAGGGCAACTACAATGAGCAGTTCTTC.

The chain recombines TRBV7-9 with TRBJ2-7; TRBD1 is a possible D gene (5 bases). This CDR3 has 14 amino acids. Germline CDR1 and CDR2: SEHNR and FQNEAQ (reference sequence). V was trimmed by 0 bases and J by 6 bases, leaving 12 bases between them. CDR3 residues: CASSLALQGGEQYF. The CDR3 bases are TGTGCCAGCAGCTTAGCGCTCCAGGGTGGCGAGCAGTACTTC. Using reference TRBV7-9 and TRBJ2-7 for the parts outside the CDR3, the full variable domain is DTGVSQNPRHKITKRGQNVTFRCDPISEHNRLYWYRQTLGQGPEFLTYFQNEAQLEKSRLLSDRFSAERPKGSFSTLEIQRTEQGDSAMYLCASSLALQGGEQYFGPGTRLTVT.

This chain uses TRBV27 with TRBJ2-1, with a possible D match to TRBD2 (6 bases). Germline V lookup: CDR1 MNHEY, CDR2 SMNVEV (reference sequence). The ends were cut back, 7 bases at V and 0 bases at J, with 16 bases in the middle. This CDR3 has 16 amino acids. DNA for the CDR3: TGTGCCAGCACCGTAAGCGGGCATAGCTCCTACAATGAGCAGTTCTTC. As protein: CASTVSGHSSYNEQFF.

V is TRBV5-5 and J is TRBJ2-4; TRBD1 or TRBD2 may be the D gene (7 bases each). CDR1 SGHKS and CDR2 YYEKEE come from the germline V gene (reference sequence). V dropped 5 bases and J dropped 8 bases, with 17 bases sitting between them. The CDR3 spans 14 residues. The DNA for the CDR3 is TGTGCCAGCAGTCCACAGGGGAGGGGAGACATTCAGTACTTC. Encoded protein: CASSPQGRGDIQYF.

This clone was seen just once. The V and J genes are TRBV6-1 and TRBJ1-2; D unclear. Trimming cost V 3 bases and J 1 base, with 9 bases left between them. The CDR3 loop spans 14 amino acids. In germline, CDR1 is MNHNS, CDR2 SASEGT. CDR3 sequence (DNA): TGTGCCAGCAGTGATGTCGCTAATAACTATGGCTACACCTTC. It is translated as CASSDVANNYGYTF.

V gene TRBV28 combines with J gene TRBJ2-5; 9 bases fit TRBD1. Gene TRBJ2-7 matches the end of the DNA better, so the J call may be wrong. The CDR3 covers 16 residues. The germline CDR1 and CDR2 sequences are MDHEN and SYDVKM. The CDR3 spells CASSLSWTGVFREQYF. Written as DNA, the CDR3 is TGTGCCAGCAGTTTATCGTGGACAGGGGTATTTCGCGAGCAGTACTTC.

V and J are TRBV13 and TRBJ1-2, with 7 bases that match TRBD1. The CDR3 covers 12 residues. V trimming: 3 bases; J trimming: 9 bases; junction bases outside the gene matches: 4. Germline CDR1 reads PRHDT; CDR2 reads FYEKMQ (reference sequence). CDR3 sequence reads: CASSFRGGSYTF. The CDR3 DNA sequence: TGTGCCAGCAGCTTCAGGGGGGGCAGCTACACCTTC.

This clone is a singleton in its sample. The V call is TRBV18, the J call TRBJ2-7, with D possibly TRBD1 on 6 matching bases. The CDR3 has 15 residues. Trimming took off 3 bases at V and 4 bases at J, with 16 bases between the two ends. Germline V CDR1 and CDR2: KGHSH, LQKENI. The CDR3 DNA reads TGTGCCAGCTCACCCTCCGGGACACCAGAGTACGAGCAGTACTTC. Its translation is CASSPSGTPEYEQYF.

This chain joins TRBV7-8 and TRBJ2-7, with 15 bases aligning to TRBD2. Unmatched junction bases numbered 6, after V lost 5 bases and J lost 7 bases. CDR1 and CDR2 from the germline V gene are SGHVS and FQNEAQ. This CDR3 has 15 residues. CDR3 DNA: TGTGCCAGCAGCCCCATAGGACTAGCGGGAGGGGAGCAGTACTTC. Translating it yields CASSPIGLAGGEQYF.